Detailed here is one T cell receptor (beta chain). Its antigen is unknown. The record originates from a study of CD8+ T cells in alopecia areata. Overall study results and limits: Lesional scalp, especially alopecia totalis/universalis, showed higher clonality than normal scalp.

Germline CDR1 is LGHNA and CDR2 is YSLEER. Trimming took off 4 bases at V and 2 bases at J, with 9 bases between the two ends. The length of the CDR3 is 14 residues. Following extraction, RNA underwent reverse transcription to cDNA, which served as the sequencing template. The data were produced by immunoSEQ multiplex PCR, yet TCRdb's version contains in-frame clones alone and is incomplete. The data contain 90,000 to 130,000 clones, roughly 64% of them seen just once; the ten biggest clones take up approximately 22%. This TCR was recovered from a human donor in good health. Sequencing was performed on CD8+ T cells sorted from blood. The rearrangement joins TRBV4-3 to TRBJ2-1, with D hard to call. The CDR3 bases are TGCGCCAGCAGCCCTAGTAGGGCCTACAATGAGCAGTTCTTC. Its translation is CASSPSRAYNEQFF.